This record looks at one T cell receptor beta chain sequence and its context. What it recognizes is unknown. Germline CDR1 is SGHTS and CDR2 is YDEGEE. The CDR3 has 15 amino acids. J was trimmed by 3 bases and V by 0 bases; bases with no gene match: 2. Donors were ostensibly healthy at sampling, although undocumented immune exposures were probable. These data belong to a study of cytomegalovirus exposure and HLA in healthy donors. Primers for the PCR totalled 60 Vbeta and 13 Jbeta. TCRdb's copy holds only in-frame clones and misses some; the assay was immunoSEQ multiplex PCR. The data hold fewer than 200,000 clones, with approximately 82% observed a single time. Whole-study results and caveats: As a later analysis revealed, the rate of TCR association differed by HLA locus, with DRB1 most and HLA-C fewest. Indistinguishable V segments, including TRBV6-2 and TRBV6-3, were excluded.

The chain links TRBV5-8 to TRBJ1-4; 7 positions agree with TRBD1. Sequencing input: PBMCs. This clonotype was sampled from a male donor in good health and CMV-seronegative. In DNA form, the CDR3 reads TGTGCCAGCAGCTTGGACAGGGGTTCTAATGAAAAACTGTTTTTT. Translating it yields CASSLDRGSNEKLFF. The full variable domain, with the rest looked up from reference TRBV5-8 and TRBJ1-4, is EAGVTQSPTHLIKTRGQQATLRCSPISGHTSVYWYQQALGLGLQFLLWYDEGEERNRGNFPPRFSGRQFPNYSSELNVNALELEDSALYLCASSLDRGSNEKLFFGSGTQLSVL.